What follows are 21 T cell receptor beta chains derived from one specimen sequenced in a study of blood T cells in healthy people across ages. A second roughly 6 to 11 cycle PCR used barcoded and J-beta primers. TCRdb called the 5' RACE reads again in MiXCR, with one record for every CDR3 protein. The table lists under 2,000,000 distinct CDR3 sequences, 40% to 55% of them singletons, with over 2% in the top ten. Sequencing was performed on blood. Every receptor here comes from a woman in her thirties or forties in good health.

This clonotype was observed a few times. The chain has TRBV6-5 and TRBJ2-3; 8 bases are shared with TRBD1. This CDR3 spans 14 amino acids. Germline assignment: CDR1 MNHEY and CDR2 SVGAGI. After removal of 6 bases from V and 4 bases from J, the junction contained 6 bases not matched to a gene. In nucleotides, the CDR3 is TGTGCCAGCAGGGGGGCAGGGGGCGCAGATACGCAGTATTTT. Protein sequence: CASRGAGGADTQYF.

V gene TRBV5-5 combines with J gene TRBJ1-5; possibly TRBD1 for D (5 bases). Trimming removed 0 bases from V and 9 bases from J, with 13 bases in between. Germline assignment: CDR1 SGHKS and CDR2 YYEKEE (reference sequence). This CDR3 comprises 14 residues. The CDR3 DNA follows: TGTGCCAGCAGCTTGGGGGGGGAGGATCGGCCCCAGCATTTT. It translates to CASSLGGEDRPQHF.

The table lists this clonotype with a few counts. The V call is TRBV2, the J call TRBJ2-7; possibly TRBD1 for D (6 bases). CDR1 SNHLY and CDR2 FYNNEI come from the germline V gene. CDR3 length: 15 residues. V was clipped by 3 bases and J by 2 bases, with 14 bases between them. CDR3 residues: CASSDPLRGTYEQYF. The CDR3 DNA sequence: TGTGCCAGCAGTGATCCCCTCAGGGGCACCTACGAGCAGTACTTC.

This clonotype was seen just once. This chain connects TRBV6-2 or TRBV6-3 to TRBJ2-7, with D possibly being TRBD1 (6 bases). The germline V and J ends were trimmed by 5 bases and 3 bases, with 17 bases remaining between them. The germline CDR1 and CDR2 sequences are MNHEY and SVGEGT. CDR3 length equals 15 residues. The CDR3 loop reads CASSPQWTELYEQYF. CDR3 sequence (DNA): TGTGCCAGCAGTCCCCAATGGACAGAGCTCTACGAGCAGTACTTC.

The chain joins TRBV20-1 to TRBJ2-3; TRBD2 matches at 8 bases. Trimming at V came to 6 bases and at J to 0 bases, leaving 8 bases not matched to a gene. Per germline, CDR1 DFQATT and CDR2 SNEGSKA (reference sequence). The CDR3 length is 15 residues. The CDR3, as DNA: TGCAGTGCCGCGTCGAGCGGGGGAAGCACAGATACGCAGTATTTT. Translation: CSAASSGGSTDTQYF.

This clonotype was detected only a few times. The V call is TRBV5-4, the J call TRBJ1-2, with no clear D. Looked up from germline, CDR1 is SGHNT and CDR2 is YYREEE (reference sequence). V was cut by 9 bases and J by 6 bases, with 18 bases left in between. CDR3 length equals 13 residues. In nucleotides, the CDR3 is TGTGCCACCCCTTTGAAAGGGAGGAATGGCTACACCTTC. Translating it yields CATPLKGRNGYTF.

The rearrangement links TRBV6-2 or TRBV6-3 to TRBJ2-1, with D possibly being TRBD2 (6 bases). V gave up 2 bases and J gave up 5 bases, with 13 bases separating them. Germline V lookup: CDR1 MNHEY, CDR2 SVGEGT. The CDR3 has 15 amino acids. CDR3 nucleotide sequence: TGTGCCAGCAGTTACGGGGGGTCTCGTCACAATGAGCAGTTCTTC. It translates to CASSYGGSRHNEQFF.

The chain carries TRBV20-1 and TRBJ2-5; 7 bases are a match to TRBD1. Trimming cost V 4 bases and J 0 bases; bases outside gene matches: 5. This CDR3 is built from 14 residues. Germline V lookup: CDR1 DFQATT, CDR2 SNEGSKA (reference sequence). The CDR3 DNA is TGCAGTGCTAAGGGGGCCAAGTACCAAGAGACCCAGTACTTC. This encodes CSAKGAKYQETQYF.

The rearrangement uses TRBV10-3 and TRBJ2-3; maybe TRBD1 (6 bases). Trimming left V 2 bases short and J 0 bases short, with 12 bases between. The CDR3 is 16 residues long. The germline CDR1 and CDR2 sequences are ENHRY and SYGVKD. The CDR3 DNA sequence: TGTGCCATCAGTGAGGGTGAACAGGGTAGCACAGATACGCAGTATTTT. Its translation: CAISEGEQGSTDTQYF.

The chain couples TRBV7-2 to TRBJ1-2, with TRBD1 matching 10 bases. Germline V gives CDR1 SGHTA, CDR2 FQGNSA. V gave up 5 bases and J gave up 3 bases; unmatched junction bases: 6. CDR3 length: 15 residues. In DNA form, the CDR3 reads TGTGCCAGCAGCGAGGACAGGGGGGAACACTATGGCTACACCTTC. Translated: CASSEDRGEHYGYTF.

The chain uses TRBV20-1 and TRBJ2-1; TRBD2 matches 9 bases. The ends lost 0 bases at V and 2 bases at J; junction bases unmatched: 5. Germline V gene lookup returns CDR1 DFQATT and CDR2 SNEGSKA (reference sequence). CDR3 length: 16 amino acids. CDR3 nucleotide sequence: TGCAGTGCTAGAGATCGGCGGGGGGGCACCTACAATGAGCAGTTCTTC. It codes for CSARDRRGGTYNEQFF.

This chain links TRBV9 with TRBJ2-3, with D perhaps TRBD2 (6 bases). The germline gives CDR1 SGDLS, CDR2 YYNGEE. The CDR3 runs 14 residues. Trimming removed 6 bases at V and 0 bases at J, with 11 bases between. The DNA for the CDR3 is TGTGCCAGCAATCCGGGGACTAGCACAGATACGCAGTATTTT. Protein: CASNPGTSTDTQYF.

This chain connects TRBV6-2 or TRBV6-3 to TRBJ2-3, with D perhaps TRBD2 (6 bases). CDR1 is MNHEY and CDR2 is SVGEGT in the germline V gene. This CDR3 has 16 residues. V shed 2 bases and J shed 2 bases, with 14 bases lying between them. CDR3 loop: CASSYGGTFNTDTQYF. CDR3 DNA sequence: TGTGCCAGCAGTTACGGAGGGACCTTTAACACAGATACGCAGTATTTT.

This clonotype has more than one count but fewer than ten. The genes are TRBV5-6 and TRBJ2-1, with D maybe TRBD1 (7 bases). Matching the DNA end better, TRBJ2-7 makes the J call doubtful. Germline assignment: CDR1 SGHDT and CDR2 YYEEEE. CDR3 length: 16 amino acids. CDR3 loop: CASSLLSGGNYNEQYF. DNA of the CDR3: TGTGCCAGCAGCTTGCTCTCAGGGGGGAACTACAATGAGCAGTACTTC.

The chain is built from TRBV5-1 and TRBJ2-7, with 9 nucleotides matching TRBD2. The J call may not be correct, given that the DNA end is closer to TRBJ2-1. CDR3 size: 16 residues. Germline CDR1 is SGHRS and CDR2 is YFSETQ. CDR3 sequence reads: CASSLEGLARRETQFF. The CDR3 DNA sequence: TGCGCCAGCAGCTTGGAGGGACTAGCTCGCAGAGAGACCCAGTTCTTC.

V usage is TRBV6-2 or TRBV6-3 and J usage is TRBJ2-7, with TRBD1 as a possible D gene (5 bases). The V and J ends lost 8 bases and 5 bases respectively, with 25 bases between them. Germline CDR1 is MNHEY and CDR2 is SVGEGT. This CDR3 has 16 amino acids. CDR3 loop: CASGAMNIISSDEQYF. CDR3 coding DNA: TGTGCCAGCGGGGCGATGAACATAATCTCTTCCGACGAGCAGTACTTC.

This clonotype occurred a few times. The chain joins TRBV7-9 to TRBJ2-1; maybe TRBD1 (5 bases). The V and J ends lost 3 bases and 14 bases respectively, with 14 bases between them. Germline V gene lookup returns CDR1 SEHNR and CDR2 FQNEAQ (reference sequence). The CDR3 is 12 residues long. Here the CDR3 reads CASSLITGQEFF. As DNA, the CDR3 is TGTGCCAGCAGCTTGATTACAGGACAAGAGTTCTTC.

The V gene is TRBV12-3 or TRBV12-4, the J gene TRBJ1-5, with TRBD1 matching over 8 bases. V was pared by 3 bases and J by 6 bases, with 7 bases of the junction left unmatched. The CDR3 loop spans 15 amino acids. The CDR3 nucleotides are TGTGCCAGCAGTTTTTTACAGGGGGGTCCTCAGCCCCAGCATTTT. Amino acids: CASSFLQGGPQPQHF.

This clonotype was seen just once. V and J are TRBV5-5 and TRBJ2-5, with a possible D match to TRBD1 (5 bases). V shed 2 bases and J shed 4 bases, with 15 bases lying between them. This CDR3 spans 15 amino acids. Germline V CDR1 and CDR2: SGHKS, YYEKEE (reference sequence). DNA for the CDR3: TGTGCCAGCAGCTTCGGCAGGGCTATTCGAGAGACCCAGTACTTC. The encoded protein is CASSFGRAIRETQYF.

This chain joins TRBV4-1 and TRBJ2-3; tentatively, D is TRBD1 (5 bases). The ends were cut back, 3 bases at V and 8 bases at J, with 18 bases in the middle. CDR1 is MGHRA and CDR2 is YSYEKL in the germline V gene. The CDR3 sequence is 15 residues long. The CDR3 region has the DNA TGCGCCAGCAGCCAGGTCACCGGACAAAAATTTACGCAGTATTTT. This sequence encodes CASSQVTGQKFTQYF.

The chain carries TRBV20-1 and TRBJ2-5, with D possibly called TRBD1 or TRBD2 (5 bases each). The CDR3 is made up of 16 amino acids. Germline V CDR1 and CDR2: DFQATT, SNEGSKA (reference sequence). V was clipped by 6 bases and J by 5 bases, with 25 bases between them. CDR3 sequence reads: CSAAPGSGHFVETQYF. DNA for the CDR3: TGCAGTGCCGCTCCCGGGTCGGGGCATTTCGTGGAGACCCAGTACTTC.